The present T cell receptor beta chain was sequenced within a study of blood T cell repertoires in COVID-19. J lost 4 bases, V lost 6 bases, and 1 base had no gene match. The CDR3 contains 15 residues. Germline loops: CDR1 SNHLY, CDR2 FYNNEI. TCRdb's table, derived via immunoSEQ multiplex PCR, lists solely in-frame clones and lacks some. Counted here are 280,000 or so clones, about 85% occurring once; the ten biggest clones make up less than 15%. The sample comprised peripheral blood. This clonotype originated in a human donor in a cohort sampled during active COVID-19. The rearrangement joins TRBV2 to TRBJ2-3; 16 bases map to TRBD2. CDR3 coding DNA: TGTGCCAGCAGGGGACTAGCGGGAGGGGCAGATACGCAGTATTTT. Its protein product is CASRGLAGGADTQYF. Variable domain in full (rest from reference TRBV2 and TRBJ2-3): EPEVTQTPSHQVTQMGQEVILRCVPISNHLYFYWYRQILGQKVEFLVSFYNNEISEKSEIFDDQFSVERPDGSNFTLKIRSTKLEDSAMYFCASRGLAGGADTQYFGPGTRLTVL.